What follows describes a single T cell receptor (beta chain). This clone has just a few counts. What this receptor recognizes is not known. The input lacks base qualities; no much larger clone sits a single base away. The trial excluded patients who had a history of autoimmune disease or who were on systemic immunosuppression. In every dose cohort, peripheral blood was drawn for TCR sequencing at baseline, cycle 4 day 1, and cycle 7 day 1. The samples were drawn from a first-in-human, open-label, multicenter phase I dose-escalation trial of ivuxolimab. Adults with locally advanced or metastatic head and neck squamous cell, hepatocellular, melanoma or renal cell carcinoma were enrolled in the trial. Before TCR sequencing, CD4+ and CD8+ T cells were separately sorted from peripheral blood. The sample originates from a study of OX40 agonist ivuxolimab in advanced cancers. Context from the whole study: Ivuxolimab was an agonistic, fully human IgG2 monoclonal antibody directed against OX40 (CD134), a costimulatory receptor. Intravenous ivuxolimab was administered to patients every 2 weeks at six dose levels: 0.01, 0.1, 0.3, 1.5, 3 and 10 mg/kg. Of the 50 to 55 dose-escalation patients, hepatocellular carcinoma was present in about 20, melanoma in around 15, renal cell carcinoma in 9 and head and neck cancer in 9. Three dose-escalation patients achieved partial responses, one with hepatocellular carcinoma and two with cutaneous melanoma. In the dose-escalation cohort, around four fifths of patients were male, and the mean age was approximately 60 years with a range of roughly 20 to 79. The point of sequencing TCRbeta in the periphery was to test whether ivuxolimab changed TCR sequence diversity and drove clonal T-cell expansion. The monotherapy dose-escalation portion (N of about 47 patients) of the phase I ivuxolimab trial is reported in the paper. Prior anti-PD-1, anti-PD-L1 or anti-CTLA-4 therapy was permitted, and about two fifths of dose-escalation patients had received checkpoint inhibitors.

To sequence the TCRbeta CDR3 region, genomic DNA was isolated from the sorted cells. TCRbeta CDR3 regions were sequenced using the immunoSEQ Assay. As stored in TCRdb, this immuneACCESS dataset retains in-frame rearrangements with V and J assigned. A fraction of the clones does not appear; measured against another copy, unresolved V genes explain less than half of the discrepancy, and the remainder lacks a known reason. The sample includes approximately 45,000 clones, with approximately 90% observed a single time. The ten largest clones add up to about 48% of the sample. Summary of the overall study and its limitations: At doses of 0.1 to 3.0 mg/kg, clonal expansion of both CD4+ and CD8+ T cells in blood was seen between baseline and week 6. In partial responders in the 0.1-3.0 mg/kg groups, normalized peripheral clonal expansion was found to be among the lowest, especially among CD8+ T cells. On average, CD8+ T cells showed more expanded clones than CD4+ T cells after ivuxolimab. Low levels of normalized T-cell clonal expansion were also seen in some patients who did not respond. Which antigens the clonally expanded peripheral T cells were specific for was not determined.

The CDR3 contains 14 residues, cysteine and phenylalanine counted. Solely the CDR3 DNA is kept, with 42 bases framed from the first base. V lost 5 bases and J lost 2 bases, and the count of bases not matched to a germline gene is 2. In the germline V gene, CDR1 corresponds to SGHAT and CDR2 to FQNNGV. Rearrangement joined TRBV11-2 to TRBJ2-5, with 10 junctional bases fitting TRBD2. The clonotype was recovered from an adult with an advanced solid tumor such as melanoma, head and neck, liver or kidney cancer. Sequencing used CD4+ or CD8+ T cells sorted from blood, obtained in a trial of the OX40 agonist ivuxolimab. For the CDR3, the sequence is CASSLLAGQETQYF. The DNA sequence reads TGTGCCAGCAGCCTACTAGCGGGGCAAGAGACCCAGTACTTC. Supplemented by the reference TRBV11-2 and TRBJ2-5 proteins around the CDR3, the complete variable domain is EAGVAQSPRYKIIEKRQSVAFWCNPISGHATLYWYQQILGQGPKLLIQFQNNGVVDDSQLPKDRFSAERLKGVDSTLKIQPAKLEDSAVYLCASSLLAGQETQYFGPGTRLLVL.